These 30 T cell receptor beta chains originate from one sample sequenced in a study of vaccination and CD4 T cells after COVID-19. Their cognate antigens are unknown. Treatment given: roughly 10-day PBMC culture with coronavirus spike peptide pools or control peptides (ViraFEST assay). Oncomine TCR Beta short-read sequencing was applied to DNA from cultured CD4+ T cells. TCRdb recomputed calls from the PCR reads with MiXCR, one row per CDR3 protein. The data contain around 20,000 distinct CDR3 sequences, over 45% of them singletons. The sequenced material came from cultured CD4+ T cells from blood. These receptor sequences come from a human donor with COVID-19.

This clonotype has only a few counts. The genes are TRBV27 and TRBJ2-2; 8 nucleotides align to TRBD1. The trim removed 6 bases at V and 5 bases at J, leaving 8 bases unmatched. This CDR3 is built from 15 residues. CDR1 and CDR2 (germline): MNHEY, SMNVEV (reference sequence). The DNA of the CDR3 is TGTGCCAGCAGAAGTGACAGGGGCGCGACCGGGGAGCTGTTTTTT. This sequence encodes CASRSDRGATGELFF.

Comment on this clonotype: One end of the junction varies from germline; a read error may be responsible. The chain employs TRBV27 and TRBJ1-5; D might be TRBD1 (5 bases). The CDR3 totals 16 residues. Per the germline V gene, CDR1 is MNHEY and CDR2 is SMNVEV (reference sequence). The CDR3 loop reads CASGFYSRAGNQPQHF. CDR3 sequence (DNA): TGTGCCAGCGGTTTTTATTCCAGGGCCGGCAATCAGCCCCAGCATTTT.

This clonotype showed up just once. V and J are TRBV19 and TRBJ1-3, with 7 bases that match TRBD1. The CDR3 is made up of 15 amino acids. The germline gives CDR1 LNHDA, CDR2 SQIVND (reference sequence). V shed 8 bases and J 0 bases; nucleotides not matched to a gene: 7. CDR3 region: CASRRDSRSGNTIYF. In nucleotides, the CDR3 is TGTGCCAGTCGACGGGACAGCCGCTCTGGAAACACCATATATTTT.

This clonotype has just a few counts. V and J are TRBV19 and TRBJ1-6, with TRBD1 identical over 9 bases. The germline V gene has CDR1 LNHDA and CDR2 SQIVND (reference sequence). V shed 7 bases, J shed 6 bases, and the junction held 4 bases outside the gene matches. This CDR3 has 14 residues. CDR3 sequence: CASTTTGGNSPLHF. In nucleotides, the CDR3 is TGTGCCAGTACCACGACAGGGGGTAATTCACCCCTCCACTTT. The entire variable domain, with the rest obtained from reference TRBV19 and TRBJ1-6, is as follows: DGGITQSPKYLFRKEGQNVTLSCEQNLNHDAMYWYRQDPGQGLRLIYYSQIVNDFQKGDIAEGYSVSREKKESFPLTVTSAQKNPTAFYLCASTTTGGNSPLHFGNGTRLTVT.

A note on this clonotype: Compared with germline, one end of the junction differs, possibly owing to a read error. The chain is built from TRBV7-2 and TRBJ1-2; weak D call: TRBD1 (6 bases). This CDR3 spans 14 amino acids. Germline V lookup: CDR1 SGHTA, CDR2 FQGNSA. The CDR3 reads CASSLRDRRRGYIF. In DNA form, the CDR3 reads TGTGCCAGCAGCCTACGAGACAGGAGAAGGGGCTACATCTTC.

The genes are TRBV7-8 and TRBJ2-3, with D unresolved. The V and J ends lost 2 bases and 4 bases respectively, with 13 bases between them. CDR3 length: 15 amino acids. Germline loops: CDR1 SGHVS, CDR2 FQNEAQ. The CDR3 bases are TGTGCCAGCAGCTTACGTGGCCTAGTCTCAGATACGCAGTATTTT. The encoded protein is CASSLRGLVSDTQYF.

The chain couples TRBV6-1 to TRBJ1-5, with D perhaps TRBD1 (6 bases). CDR1 and CDR2 from the germline V gene are MNHNS and SASEGT. V lost 6 bases and J lost 3, with 12 bases in between. This CDR3 region has 14 residues. CDR3 sequence: CASSSDRLNQPQHF. For the CDR3, the DNA is TGTGCCAGCAGCTCCGACAGGCTCAATCAGCCCCAGCATTTT.

The chain links TRBV6-1 to TRBJ2-7; 7 bases match TRBD1. This CDR3 comprises 12 residues. V gave up 6 bases and J gave up 5 bases; unmatched junction bases: 4. Germline CDR1 reads MNHNS; CDR2 reads SASEGT. CDR3 in DNA: TGTGCCAGCAGAATAGACAGGGACGAGCAGTACTTC. Translating it yields CASRIDRDEQYF.

Notes on this clonotype: Relative to the germline gene, one junction end is altered; a read error may explain this. The chain links TRBV6-5 to TRBJ1-5; D call uncertain. There are 14 residues in the CDR3. Germline V gene data show CDR1 as MNHEY and CDR2 as SVGAGI. This chain's CDR3 is CANSYLGRGQPQHF. In DNA form, the CDR3 reads TGTGCCAACAGTTACCTAGGACGGGGTCAGCCCCAGCATTTT.

To note about this clonotype: A read error is likely, as this CDR3 ends without the conserved phenylalanine or tryptophan. No DNA is shown, since the ends of the CDR3 on it are uncertain; the CDR3 is the one TCRdb lists. This sequence joins TRBV6-1 and TRBJ2-1; the DNA was not compared with TRBD1, the D call given in the table. Germline assignment: CDR1 MNHNS and CDR2 SASEGT. The CDR3 is 17 amino acids long, termini counted. The CDR3 here is CASKTGYHCGDRGHGGL.

The chain carries TRBV11-2 and TRBJ1-1; no firm D call. Germline CDR1 and CDR2: SGHAT and FQNNGV. The CDR3 length is 12 residues. V lost 1 base to trimming and J lost 13 bases, with 13 bases between them. The CDR3 DNA sequence: TGTGCCAGCAGCTTAGCCGGGATTGGTGGTTTCTTT. Protein product: CASSLAGIGGFF.

V usage is TRBV11-1 and J usage is TRBJ2-3; tentative D call: TRBD2 (6 bases). This CDR3 comprises 15 residues. Germline loops: CDR1 SGHAT, CDR2 FQDESV (reference sequence). Trimming took 5 bases from V and 1 from J, leaving 13 bases between them. This CDR3 reads CASSPTSVRTDTQYF. In DNA form, the CDR3 reads TGTGCCAGCAGCCCGACTAGTGTTCGCACAGATACGCAGTATTTT. The full variable domain, completed using reference TRBV11-1 and TRBJ2-3, is EAEVAQSPRYKITEKSQAVAFWCDPISGHATLYWYRQILGQGPELLVQFQDESVVDDSQLPKDRFSAERLKGVDSTLKIQPAELGDSAMYLCASSPTSVRTDTQYFGPGTRLTVL.

The CDR3 nucleotides read TGTGCCAGTAGATCGCCGGACAGGGATGAAAAACTGTTTTTT. As protein: CASRSPDRDEKLFF. The chain combines TRBV19 with TRBJ1-4, with 8 positions matching TRBD1. This CDR3 is 14 amino acids long. V lost 6 bases to trimming and J lost 6 bases; unmatched junction nucleotides: 6. Germline values: CDR1 LNHDA, CDR2 SQIVND (reference sequence).

The rearrangement joins TRBV5-1 to TRBJ2-5; the D gene is possibly TRBD2 (5 bases). The CDR3 loop spans 14 amino acids. The V gene's germline CDR1 is SGHRS and CDR2 YFSETQ. V lost 3 bases, J lost 7 bases, and 16 bases lay in between. The chain's CDR3 is CASSSQDGAGTQYF. CDR3 nucleotides: TGCGCCAGCAGCTCGCAGGACGGTGCGGGGACCCAGTACTTC.

This clonotype was seen a handful of times. The chain links TRBV20-1 to TRBJ2-5; 7 bases match TRBD2. CDR3 length equals 16 residues. Germline values: CDR1 DFQATT, CDR2 SNEGSKA (reference sequence). V was clipped by 3 bases and J by 5 bases; unmatched bases: 15. CDR3 DNA: TGCAGTGCTAGTGGGCTTTTGGCGGGGGAGCGGGAGACCCAGTACTTC. Translation: CSASGLLAGERETQYF.

This clonotype was seen only a few times. The chain is built from TRBV30 and TRBJ2-2, with 15 bases aligning to TRBD2. This CDR3 spans 14 amino acids. In germline, CDR1 is GTSNPN, CDR2 SVGIG (reference sequence). V trimming: 5 bases; J trimming: 5 bases; junction bases outside the gene matches: 0. In DNA form, the CDR3 reads TGTGCCTGGGGACTAGCGGGGGGGACCGGGGAGCTGTTTTTT. Translation: CAWGLAGGTGELFF.

CDR3 region: CSANDGGFYGYTF. The CDR3 DNA sequence: TGCAGTGCTAATGACGGCGGGTTCTATGGCTACACCTTC. The gene calls are TRBV20-1 and TRBJ1-2; D is uncertain. This CDR3 has 13 amino acids. Germline-derived CDR1 and CDR2 are DFQATT and SNEGSKA (reference sequence). The V and J ends lost 4 bases and 4 bases respectively, with 13 bases between them.

The gene calls are TRBV6-2 or TRBV6-3 and TRBJ2-5; 11 bases match TRBD2. The CDR3 runs to 15 residues. Germline assignment: CDR1 MNHEY and CDR2 SVGEGT. V was clipped by 4 bases and J by 5 bases; unmatched bases: 6. CDR3 DNA sequence: TGTGCCAGCAGTTTAGCGGGGGGGCTTCGGGAGACCCAGTACTTC. It yields the protein CASSLAGGLRETQYF.

The rearrangement joins TRBV6-1 to TRBJ1-2; TRBD1 agrees at 10 bases. The CDR3 runs to 16 residues. V was clipped by 5 bases and J by 8 bases; unmatched bases: 14. Germline assignment: CDR1 MNHNS and CDR2 SASEGT. This CDR3 reads CASSITAGQGWKGYTF. The CDR3 DNA reads TGTGCCAGCAGTATTACTGCGGGACAGGGGTGGAAGGGCTACACCTTC.

The chain is built from TRBV12-3 or TRBV12-4 and TRBJ1-6; D is perhaps TRBD1 (6 bases). V gave up 7 bases and J gave up 9 bases, with 16 bases separating them. The CDR3 has 14 amino acids. This CDR3 is CASMTAGASSPLHF. For the CDR3, the DNA is TGTGCCAGCATGACGGCGGGGGCGTCTTCACCCCTCCACTTT.

This chain links TRBV7-9 with TRBJ2-3; unclear D gene. The germline V and J ends were trimmed by 6 bases and 3 bases, with 10 bases remaining between them. The CDR3 totals 13 residues. From germline, CDR1 is SEHNR and CDR2 FQNEAQ (reference sequence). The CDR3 nucleotides are TGTGCCAGCAGTTCTATGGGGACAGATACGCAGTATTTT. Translating gives CASSSMGTDTQYF.

This clonotype was seen only a few times. V usage is TRBV30 and J usage is TRBJ1-2; no definite D call. This CDR3 spans 12 amino acids. V was trimmed by 0 bases and J by 4 bases, leaving 6 bases between them. Germline assignment: CDR1 GTSNPN and CDR2 SVGIG (reference sequence). The CDR3 region is CAWSVAIYGYTF. The CDR3 DNA is TGTGCCTGGAGTGTAGCAATCTATGGCTACACCTTC.

The V gene is TRBV7-2, the J gene TRBJ1-1; D is undetermined. V was cut by 4 bases and J by 0 bases, with 9 bases left in between. This CDR3 region has 14 residues. Germline V gives CDR1 SGHTA, CDR2 FQGNSA. CDR3 sequence reads: CASSWRIMNTEAFF. CDR3 nucleotide sequence: TGTGCCAGCAGCTGGAGGATTATGAACACTGAAGCTTTCTTT.

This clonotype has a handful of counts. The rearrangement joins TRBV27 to TRBJ1-1, with D possibly matching TRBD1 (5 bases). Germline CDR1 reads MNHEY; CDR2 reads SMNVEV (reference sequence). This CDR3 has 12 residues. CDR3 nucleotide sequence: TGTGCGGCACGGGGACGGTACACTGAAGCTTTCTTT. Its protein is CAARGRYTEAFF.

The rearrangement uses TRBV6-2 or TRBV6-3 and TRBJ2-7; D perhaps matches TRBD1 (5 bases). Looked up from germline, CDR1 is MNHEY and CDR2 is SVGEGT. V dropped 6 bases and J dropped 2 bases, with 8 bases sitting between them. This CDR3 is built from 12 residues. DNA for the CDR3: TGTGCCAGCAGCCAGGACACCTACGAGCAGTACTTC. This codes for CASSQDTYEQYF.

This clonotype turned up a few times. The chain joins TRBV20-1 to TRBJ1-2; TRBD1 is a possible D gene (6 bases). Germline V gene lookup returns CDR1 DFQATT and CDR2 SNEGSKA (reference sequence). V lost 6 bases and J 5 bases, leaving 16 bases between the germline ends. The length of the CDR3 is 13 residues. CDR3 sequence: CSALDEGGYGYTF. In DNA form, the CDR3 reads TGCAGTGCCTTAGATGAGGGGGGTTATGGCTACACCTTC.

This clonotype was detected a few times. This chain uses TRBV6-1 with TRBJ2-2; D call uncertain. With 5 bases removed from V and 6 bases from J, the gap between germline ends came to 7 bases. This CDR3 has 12 amino acids. Germline V lookup: CDR1 MNHNS, CDR2 SASEGT. The DNA for the CDR3 is TGTGCCAGCAGTCCGGGCCCCGGGGAGCTGTTTTTT. It encodes CASSPGPGELFF.

This clonotype was recorded a few times. V and J are TRBV10-3 and TRBJ1-5; TRBD1 agrees at 7 bases. The CDR3 is 15 amino acids. Germline V gene data show CDR1 as ENHRY and CDR2 as SYGVKD. V lost 10 bases to trimming and J lost 3 bases; unmatched junction nucleotides: 12. In nucleotides, the CDR3 is TGTGCCACGGCGCTCGGGACAGAAAACAATCAGCCCCAGCATTTT. Translation: CATALGTENNQPQHF.

V usage is TRBV7-8 and J usage is TRBJ2-7, with TRBD1 matching 7 bases. CDR1 and CDR2 (germline): SGHVS, FQNEAQ. V shed 2 bases and J 4 bases; nucleotides not matched to a gene: 5. The CDR3 sequence is 14 residues long. The CDR3 spells CASSLTGTDYEQYF. The CDR3, as DNA: TGTGCCAGCAGCTTAACTGGGACAGATTACGAGCAGTACTTC.

In its sample, this clonotype was seen a few times. The gene calls are TRBV11-2 and TRBJ2-5; TRBD1 is a possible D gene (6 bases). Germline values: CDR1 SGHAT, CDR2 FQNNGV. This CDR3 has 15 amino acids. Trimming took 3 bases from V and 5 from J, leaving 16 bases between them. The CDR3 region is CASSFGQGRGETQYF. The CDR3 nucleotides read TGTGCCAGCAGCTTCGGCCAGGGGCGCGGTGAGACCCAGTACTTC.